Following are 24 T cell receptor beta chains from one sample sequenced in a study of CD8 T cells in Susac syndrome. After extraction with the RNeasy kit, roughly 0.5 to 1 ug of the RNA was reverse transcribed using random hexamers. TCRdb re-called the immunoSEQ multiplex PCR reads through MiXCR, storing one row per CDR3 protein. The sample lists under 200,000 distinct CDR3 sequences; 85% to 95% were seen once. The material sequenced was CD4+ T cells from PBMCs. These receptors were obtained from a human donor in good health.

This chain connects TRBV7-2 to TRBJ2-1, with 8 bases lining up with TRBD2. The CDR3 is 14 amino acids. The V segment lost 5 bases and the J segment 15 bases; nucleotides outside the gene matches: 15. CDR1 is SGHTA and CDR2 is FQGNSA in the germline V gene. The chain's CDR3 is CASSTRAGDPGSFF. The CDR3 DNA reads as TGTGCCAGCAGCACACGAGCGGGGGACCCGGGGTCGTTCTTC.

The DNA for the CDR3 is TGCAGCGTCAAACTCGAGACAGGGATATTCTATGGCTACACCTTC. This encodes CSVKLETGIFYGYTF. The chain couples TRBV29-1 to TRBJ1-2; TRBD1 agrees at 7 bases. Per germline, CDR1 SQVTM and CDR2 ANQGSEA. The CDR3 has 15 residues. V lost 6 bases and J lost 4; bases outside the gene matches: 14. Full variable domain (outside the CDR3, taken from reference TRBV29-1 and TRBJ1-2): SAVISQKPSRDICQRGTSLTIQCQVDSQVTMMFWYRQQPGQSLTLIATANQGSEATYESGFVIDKFPISRPNLTFSTLTVSNMSPEDSSIYLCSVKLETGIFYGYTFGSGTRLTVV.

The CDR3 sequence: CASSPRSAANTQYF. CDR3 in DNA: TGCGCCAGCAGCCCACGGTCCGCAGCCAATACGCAGTATTTT. The chain employs TRBV5-1 and TRBJ2-3; D is undetermined. The CDR3 extends over 14 amino acids. Trimming took off 4 bases at V and 7 bases at J, with 16 bases between the two ends. Per the germline V gene, CDR1 is SGHRS and CDR2 is YFSETQ.

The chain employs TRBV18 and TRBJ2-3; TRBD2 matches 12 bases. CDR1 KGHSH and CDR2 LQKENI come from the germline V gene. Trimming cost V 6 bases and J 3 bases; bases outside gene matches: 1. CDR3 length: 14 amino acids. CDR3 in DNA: TGTGCCAGCTCGACTAGCGGGAGAACAGATACGCAGTATTTT. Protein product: CASSTSGRTDTQYF.

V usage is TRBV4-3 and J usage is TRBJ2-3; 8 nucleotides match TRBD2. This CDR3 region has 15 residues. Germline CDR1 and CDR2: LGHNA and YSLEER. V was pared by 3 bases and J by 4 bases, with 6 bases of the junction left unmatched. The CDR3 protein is CASSQIGGAPDTQYF. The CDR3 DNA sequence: TGCGCCAGCAGCCAGATCGGGGGGGCCCCAGATACGCAGTATTTT.

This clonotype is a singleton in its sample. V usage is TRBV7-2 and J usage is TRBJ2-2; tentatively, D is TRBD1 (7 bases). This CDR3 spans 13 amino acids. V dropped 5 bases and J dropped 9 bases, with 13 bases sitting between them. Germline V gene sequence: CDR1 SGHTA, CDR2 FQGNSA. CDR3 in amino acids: CASSVQGGWELFF. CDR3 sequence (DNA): TGTGCCAGCAGCGTGCAGGGGGGCTGGGAGCTGTTTTTT. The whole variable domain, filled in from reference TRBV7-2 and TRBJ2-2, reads GAGVSQSPSNKVTEKGKDVELRCDPISGHTALYWYRQSLGQGLEFLIYFQGNSAPDKSGLPSDRFSAERTGGSVSTLTIQRTQQEDSAVYLCASSVQGGWELFFGEGSRLTVL.

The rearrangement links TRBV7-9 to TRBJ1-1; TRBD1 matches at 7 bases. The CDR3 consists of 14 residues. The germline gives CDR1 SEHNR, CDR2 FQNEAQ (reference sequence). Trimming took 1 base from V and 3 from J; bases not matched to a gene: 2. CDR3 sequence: CASSLGQGYTEAFF. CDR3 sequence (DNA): TGTGCCAGCAGCTTAGGACAGGGATACACTGAAGCTTTCTTT.

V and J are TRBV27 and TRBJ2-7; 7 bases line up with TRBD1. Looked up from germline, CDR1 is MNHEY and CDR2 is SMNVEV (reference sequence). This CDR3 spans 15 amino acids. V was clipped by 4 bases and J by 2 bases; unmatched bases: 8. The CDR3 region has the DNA TGTGCCAGCAGTTCGTTCAACAGGGGTACCTACGAGCAGTACTTC. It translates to CASSSFNRGTYEQYF.

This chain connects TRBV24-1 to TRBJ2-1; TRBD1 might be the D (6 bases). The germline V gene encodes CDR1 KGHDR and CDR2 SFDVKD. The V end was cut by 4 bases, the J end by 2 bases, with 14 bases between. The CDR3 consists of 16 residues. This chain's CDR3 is CATSDSTGSPYNEQFF. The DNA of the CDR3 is TGTGCCACCAGTGACAGCACAGGGTCCCCCTACAATGAGCAGTTCTTC.

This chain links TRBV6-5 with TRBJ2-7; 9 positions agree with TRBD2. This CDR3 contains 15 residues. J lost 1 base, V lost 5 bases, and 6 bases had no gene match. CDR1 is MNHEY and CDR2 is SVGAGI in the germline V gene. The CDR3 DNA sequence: TGTGCCAGCAGTCTTAGCGGGAGTAGGTCCTACGAGCAGTACGTC. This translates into CASSLSGSRSYEQYV.

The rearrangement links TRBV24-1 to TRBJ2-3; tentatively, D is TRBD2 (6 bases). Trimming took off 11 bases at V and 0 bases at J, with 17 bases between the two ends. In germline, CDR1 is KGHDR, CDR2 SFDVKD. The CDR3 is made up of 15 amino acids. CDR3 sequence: CAIPWGGTSTDTQYF. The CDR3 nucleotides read TGTGCCATCCCATGGGGCGGGACTAGCACAGATACGCAGTATTTT.

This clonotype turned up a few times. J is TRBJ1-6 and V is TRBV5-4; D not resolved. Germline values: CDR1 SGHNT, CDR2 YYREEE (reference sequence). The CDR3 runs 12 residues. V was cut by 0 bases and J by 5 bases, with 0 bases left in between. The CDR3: CASSLDNSPLHF. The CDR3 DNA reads TGTGCCAGCAGCTTGGATAATTCACCCCTCCACTTT. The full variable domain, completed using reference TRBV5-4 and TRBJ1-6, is ETGVTQSPTHLIKTRGQQVTLRCSSQSGHNTVSWYQQALGQGPQFIFQYYREEENGRGNFPPRFSGLQFPNYSSELNVNALELDDSALYLCASSLDNSPLHFGNGTRLTVT.

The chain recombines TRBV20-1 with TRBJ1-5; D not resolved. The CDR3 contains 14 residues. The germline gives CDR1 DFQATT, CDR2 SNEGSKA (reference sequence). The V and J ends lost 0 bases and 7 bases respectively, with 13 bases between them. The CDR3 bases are TGCAGTGCTAGAGATGAGACCTTCGGACAGCCCCAGCATTTT. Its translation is CSARDETFGQPQHF.

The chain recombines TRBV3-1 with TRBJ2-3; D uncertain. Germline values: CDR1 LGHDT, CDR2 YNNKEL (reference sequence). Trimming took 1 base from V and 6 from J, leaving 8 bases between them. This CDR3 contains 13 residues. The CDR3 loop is CASSQASRDTQYF. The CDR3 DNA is TGTGCCAGCAGCCAAGCCTCTCGGGATACGCAGTATTTT.

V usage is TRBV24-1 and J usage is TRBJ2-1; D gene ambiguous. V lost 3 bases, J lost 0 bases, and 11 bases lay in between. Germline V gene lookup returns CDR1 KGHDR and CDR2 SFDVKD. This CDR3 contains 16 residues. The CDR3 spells CATSDRTPSSYNEQFF. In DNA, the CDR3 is TGTGCCACCAGTGATCGAACACCTAGCTCCTACAATGAGCAGTTCTTC.

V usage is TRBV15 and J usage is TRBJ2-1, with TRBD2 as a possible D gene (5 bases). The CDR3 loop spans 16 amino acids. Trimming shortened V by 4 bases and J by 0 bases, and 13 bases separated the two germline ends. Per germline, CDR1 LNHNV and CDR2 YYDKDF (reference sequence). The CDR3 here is CATSKLASSSYNEQFF. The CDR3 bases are TGTGCCACCAGCAAGCTAGCCTCAAGCTCCTACAATGAGCAGTTCTTC.

This CDR3 reads CSARSRTELKNIQYF. In DNA form, the CDR3 reads TGCAGTGCTAGATCTCGGACAGAACTAAAAAACATTCAGTACTTC. The rearrangement joins TRBV20-1 to TRBJ2-4; D perhaps matches TRBD1 (6 bases). Per the germline V gene, CDR1 is DFQATT and CDR2 is SNEGSKA (reference sequence). The CDR3 consists of 15 residues. The ends were cut back, 2 bases at V and 4 bases at J, with 15 bases in the middle.

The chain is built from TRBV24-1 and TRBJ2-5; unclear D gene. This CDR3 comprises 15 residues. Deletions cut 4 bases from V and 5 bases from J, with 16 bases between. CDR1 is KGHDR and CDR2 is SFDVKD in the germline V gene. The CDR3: CATSEFLGQRETQYF. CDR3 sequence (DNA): TGTGCCACCAGTGAATTTCTCGGCCAGAGGGAGACCCAGTACTTC.

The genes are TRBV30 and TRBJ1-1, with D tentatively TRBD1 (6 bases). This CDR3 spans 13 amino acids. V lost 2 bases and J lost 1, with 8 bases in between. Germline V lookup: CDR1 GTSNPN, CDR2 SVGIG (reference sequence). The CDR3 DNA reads TGTGCCTGGAGTTCGGGGGCGAACACTGAAGCTTTCTTT. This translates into CAWSSGANTEAFF.

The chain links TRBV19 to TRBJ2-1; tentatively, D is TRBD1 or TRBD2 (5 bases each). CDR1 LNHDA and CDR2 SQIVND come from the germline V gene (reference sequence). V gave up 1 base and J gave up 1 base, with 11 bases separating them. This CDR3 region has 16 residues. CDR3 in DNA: TGTGCCAGTAGTATAGTAGAGGGGTGGTCCTACAATGAGCAGTTCTTC. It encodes CASSIVEGWSYNEQFF.

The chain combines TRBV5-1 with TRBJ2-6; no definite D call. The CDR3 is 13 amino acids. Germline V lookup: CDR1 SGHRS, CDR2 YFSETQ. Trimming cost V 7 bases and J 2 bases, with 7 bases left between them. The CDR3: CASGAPGANVLTF. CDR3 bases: TGCGCCAGCGGTGCCCCTGGGGCCAACGTCCTGACTTTC.

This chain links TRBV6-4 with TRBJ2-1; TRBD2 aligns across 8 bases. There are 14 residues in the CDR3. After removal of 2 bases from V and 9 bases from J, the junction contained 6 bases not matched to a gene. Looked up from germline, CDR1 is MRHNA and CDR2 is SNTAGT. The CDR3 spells CASSDQREIGEQFF. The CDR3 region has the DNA TGTGCCAGCAGTGACCAGCGGGAGATCGGTGAGCAGTTCTTC.

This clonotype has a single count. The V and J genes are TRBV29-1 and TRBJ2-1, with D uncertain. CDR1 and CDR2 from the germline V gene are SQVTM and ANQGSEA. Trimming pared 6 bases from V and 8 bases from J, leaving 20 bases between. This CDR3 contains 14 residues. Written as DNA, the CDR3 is TGCAGCGTGTCCCCAACCGGAGCCTGGGATGAGCAGTTCTTC. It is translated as CSVSPTGAWDEQFF.

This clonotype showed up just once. This CDR3 reads CSVRHNDRGEKLFF. The CDR3 region has the DNA TGCAGCGTTCGTCATAATGACAGGGGCGAAAAACTGTTTTTT. V usage is TRBV29-1 and J usage is TRBJ1-4; 8 bases align to TRBD1. CDR1 SQVTM and CDR2 ANQGSEA come from the germline V gene. This CDR3 is 14 amino acids long. V lost 5 bases, J lost 8 bases, and 10 bases stayed unmatched.